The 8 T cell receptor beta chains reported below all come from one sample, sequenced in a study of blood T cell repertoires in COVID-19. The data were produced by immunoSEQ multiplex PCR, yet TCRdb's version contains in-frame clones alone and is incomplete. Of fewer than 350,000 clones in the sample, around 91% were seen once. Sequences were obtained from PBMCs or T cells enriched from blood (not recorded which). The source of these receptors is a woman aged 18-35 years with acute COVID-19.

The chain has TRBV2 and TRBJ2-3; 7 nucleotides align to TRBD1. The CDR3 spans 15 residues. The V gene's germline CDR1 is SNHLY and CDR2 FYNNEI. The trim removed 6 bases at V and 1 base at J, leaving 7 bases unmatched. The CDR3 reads CASRNRGWGTDTQYF. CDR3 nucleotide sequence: TGTGCCAGCAGAAACAGGGGTTGGGGCACAGATACGCAGTATTTT.

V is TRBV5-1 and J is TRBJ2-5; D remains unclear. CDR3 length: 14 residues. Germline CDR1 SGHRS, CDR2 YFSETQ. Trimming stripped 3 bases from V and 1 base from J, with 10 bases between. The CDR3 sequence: CASSSSAIQETQYF. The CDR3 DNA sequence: TGCGCCAGCAGCTCAAGCGCTATCCAAGAGACCCAGTACTTC.

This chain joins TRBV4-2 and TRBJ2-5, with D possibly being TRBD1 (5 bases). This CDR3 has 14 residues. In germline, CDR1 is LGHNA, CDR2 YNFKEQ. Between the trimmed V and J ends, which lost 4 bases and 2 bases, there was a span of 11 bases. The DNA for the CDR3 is TGTGCCAGCAGCCCAGGGCAGTCACAAGAGACCCAGTACTTC. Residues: CASSPGQSQETQYF.

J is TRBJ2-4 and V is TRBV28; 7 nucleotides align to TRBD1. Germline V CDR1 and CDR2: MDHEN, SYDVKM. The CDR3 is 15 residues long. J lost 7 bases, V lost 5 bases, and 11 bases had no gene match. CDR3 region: CASSTRQGSGNIQYF. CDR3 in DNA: TGTGCCAGCAGTACGAGACAGGGATCGGGGAACATTCAGTACTTC. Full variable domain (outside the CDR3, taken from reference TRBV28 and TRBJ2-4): DVKVTQSSRYLVKRTGEKVFLECVQDMDHENMFWYRQDPGLGLRLIYFSYDVKMKEKGDIPEGYSVSREKKERFSLILESASTNQTSMYLCASSTRQGSGNIQYFGAGTRLSVL.

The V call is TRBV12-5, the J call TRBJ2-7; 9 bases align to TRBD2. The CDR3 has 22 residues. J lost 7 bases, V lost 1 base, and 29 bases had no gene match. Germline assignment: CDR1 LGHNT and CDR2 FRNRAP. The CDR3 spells CASGLGLAAKFPLSLLKLEQYF. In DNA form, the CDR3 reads TGTGCTAGTGGTTTGGGACTAGCGGCCAAATTCCCCTTATCCCTGTTAAAGTTGGAGCAGTACTTC.

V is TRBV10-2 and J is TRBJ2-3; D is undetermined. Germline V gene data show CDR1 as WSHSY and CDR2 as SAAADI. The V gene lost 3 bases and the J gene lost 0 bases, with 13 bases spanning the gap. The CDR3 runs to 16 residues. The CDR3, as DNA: TGCGCCAGCAGTGATTCTCTCGGTGCTAGCACAGATACGCAGTATTTT. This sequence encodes CASSDSLGASTDTQYF.

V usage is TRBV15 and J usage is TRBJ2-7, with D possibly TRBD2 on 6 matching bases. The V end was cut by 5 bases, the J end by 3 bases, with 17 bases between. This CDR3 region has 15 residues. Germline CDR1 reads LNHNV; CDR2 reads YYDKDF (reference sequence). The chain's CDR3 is CATSPRRDSYYEQYF. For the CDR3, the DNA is TGTGCCACCAGCCCGAGAAGGGACTCCTACTACGAGCAGTACTTC.

The CDR3 spells CASSQGLAGVGGTYEQYF. The CDR3 DNA follows: TGTGCCAGCAGCCAAGGGCTAGCGGGAGTCGGTGGGACCTACGAGCAGTACTTC. This chain links TRBV3-1 (or the pseudogene TRBV3-2) with TRBJ2-7, with 10 bases lining up with TRBD2. Germline-derived CDR1 and CDR2 are LGHDT and YNNKEL (reference sequence). Trimming cost V 1 base and J 2 bases; bases outside gene matches: 11. The CDR3 is made up of 18 amino acids.